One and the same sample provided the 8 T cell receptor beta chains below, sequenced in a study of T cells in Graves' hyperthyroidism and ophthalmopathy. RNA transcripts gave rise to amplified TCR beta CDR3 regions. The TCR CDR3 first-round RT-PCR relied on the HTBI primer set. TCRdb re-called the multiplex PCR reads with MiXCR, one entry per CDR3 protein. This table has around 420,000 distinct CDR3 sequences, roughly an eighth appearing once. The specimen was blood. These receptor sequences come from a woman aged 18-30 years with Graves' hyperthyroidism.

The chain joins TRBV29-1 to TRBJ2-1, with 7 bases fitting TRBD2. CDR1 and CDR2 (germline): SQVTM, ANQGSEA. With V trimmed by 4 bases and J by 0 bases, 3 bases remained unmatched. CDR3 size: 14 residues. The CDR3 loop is CSVVGGSSYNEQFF. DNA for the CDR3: TGCAGCGTTGTGGGCGGGAGCTCCTACAATGAGCAGTTCTTC.

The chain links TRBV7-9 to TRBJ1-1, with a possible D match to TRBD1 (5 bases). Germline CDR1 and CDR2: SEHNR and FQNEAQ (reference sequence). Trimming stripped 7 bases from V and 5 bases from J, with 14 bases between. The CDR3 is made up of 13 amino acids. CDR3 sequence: CASTQGRSTEAFF. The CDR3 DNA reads TGTGCCAGCACCCAGGGCCGGTCAACTGAAGCTTTCTTT.

CDR3 sequence (DNA): TGCGCCAGCAGCCAAGATTACCCCACCGGGGAGCTGTTTTTT. Translating it yields CASSQDYPTGELFF. The chain has TRBV4-1 and TRBJ2-2; no firm D call. The V gene lost 0 bases and the J gene lost 4 bases, with 6 bases spanning the gap. CDR3 length: 14 amino acids. The germline V gene encodes CDR1 MGHRA and CDR2 YSYEKL.

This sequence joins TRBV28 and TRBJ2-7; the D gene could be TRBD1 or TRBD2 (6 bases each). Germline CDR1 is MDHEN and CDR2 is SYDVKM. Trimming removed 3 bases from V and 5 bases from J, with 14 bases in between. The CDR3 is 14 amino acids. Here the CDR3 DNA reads TGTGCCAGCAGTTTTTTCAGGGGAGGCCACGAGCAGTACTTC. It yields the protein CASSFFRGGHEQYF.

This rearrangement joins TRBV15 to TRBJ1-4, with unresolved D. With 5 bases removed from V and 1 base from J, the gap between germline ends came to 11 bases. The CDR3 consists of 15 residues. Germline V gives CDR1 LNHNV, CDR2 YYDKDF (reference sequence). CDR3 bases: TGTGCCACCAGCCCACGGAGGATAACTAATGAAAAACTGTTTTTT. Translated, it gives CATSPRRITNEKLFF. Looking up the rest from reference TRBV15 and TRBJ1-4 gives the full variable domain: DAMVIQNPRYQVTQFGKPVTLSCSQTLNHNVMYWYQQKSSQAPKLLFHYYDKDFNNEADTPDNFQSRRPNTSFCFLDIRSPGLGDTAMYLCATSPRRITNEKLFFGSGTQLSVL.

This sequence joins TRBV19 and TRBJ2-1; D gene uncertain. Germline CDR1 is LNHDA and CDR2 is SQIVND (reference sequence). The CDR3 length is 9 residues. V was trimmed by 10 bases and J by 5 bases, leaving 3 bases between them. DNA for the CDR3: TGTGCCAAAAACAATGAGCAGTTCTTC. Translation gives CAKNNEQFF.

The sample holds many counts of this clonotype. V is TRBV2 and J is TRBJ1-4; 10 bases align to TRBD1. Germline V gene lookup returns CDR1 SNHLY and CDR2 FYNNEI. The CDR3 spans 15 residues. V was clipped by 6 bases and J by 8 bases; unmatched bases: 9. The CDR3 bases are TGTGCCAGCAGGAAAGGGGGACAGGGGCAGGAAAAACTGTTTTTT. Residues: CASRKGGQGQEKLFF.

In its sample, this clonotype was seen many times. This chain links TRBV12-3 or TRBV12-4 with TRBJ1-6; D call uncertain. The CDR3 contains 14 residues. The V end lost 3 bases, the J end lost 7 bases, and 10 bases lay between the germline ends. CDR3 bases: TGTGCCAGCAGTTTTGGCGGGGAAAATTCACCCCTCCACTTT. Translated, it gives CASSFGGENSPLHF.